This is a list of T cell receptor beta chains from one sample in a study of shared T cell receptors in the human thymus. Some clones are missing from TCRdb's copy, which holds only in-frame ones; the method was immunoSEQ multiplex PCR. The sample lists roughly 500,000 clones; more than 75% were seen once. Another study also made use of these data, one on human thymus T cells.

The specimen was thymocytes. The receptors were sampled from a boy in the first two years of life with a congenital heart defect. Both conserved end residues are part of each CDR3. A D gene is named only where the DNA matches it firmly. Clone size is not always given. Where it is, it says once, few, many or a class for expanded clones.

clone_size d_call j_call v_call cdr3_aa cdr3_nt
. . TRBJ2-7 TRBV29-1 CSVVIYGLDSSGQYF TGCAGCGTTGTAATATACGGCTTGGACAGCTCAGGGCAGTACTTC
. . TRBJ2-7 TRBV27 CASSLDRSSYEQYF TGTGCCAGCAGTTTGGACAGAAGCTCCTACGAGCAGTACTTC
. . TRBJ2-1 TRBV6-6 CASSYLVVANYNEQFF TGTGCCAGCAGTTACTTAGTGGTAGCGAACTACAATGAGCAGTTCTTC
. TRBD2 TRBJ2-2 TRBV6-1 CAGSSGGTNTGELFF TGTGCCGGGTCTAGCGGGGGGACGAACACCGGGGAGCTGTTTTTT
. . TRBJ2-1 TRBV4-1 CASSQAEGYNEQFF TGCGCCAGCAGCCAAGCGGAGGGGTACAATGAGCAGTTCTTC
few TRBD2 TRBJ2-1 TRBV9 CASSVAEPGTSGAGEQFF TGTGCCAGCAGCGTAGCCGAACCCGGGACTAGCGGGGCAGGTGAGCAGTTCTTC
few . TRBJ2-1 TRBV11-3 CASQGTLRPSSEREQFF TGTGCCAGCCAAGGGACTCTTCGGCCCTCTTCGGAGCGTGAGCAGTTCTTC
once TRBD1 TRBJ2-3 TRBV30 CAWRQGSVTDTQYF TGTGCCTGGAGACAGGGGAGTGTCACAGATACGCAGTATTTT
. TRBD1 TRBJ2-7 TRBV27 CASSFGGQGWFEQYF TGTGCCAGCAGTTTTGGGGGACAGGGCTGGTTCGAGCAGTACTTC
. TRBD1 TRBJ1-1 TRBV6-5 CASSNSGQKTEAFF TGTGCCAGCAGTAACTCGGGACAGAAAACTGAAGCTTTCTTT
. . TRBJ2-1 TRBV30 CAWSKRRPGYNEQFF TGTGCCTGGAGTAAACGTCGGCCAGGCTACAATGAGCAGTTCTTC
. . TRBJ2-1 TRBV29-1 CSVVGRDRQEQFF TGCAGCGTGGTAGGGCGGGACCGCCAGGAGCAGTTCTTC
. TRBD2 TRBJ2-5 TRBV10-3 CAISAPSSGRQGETQYF TGTGCCATCAGCGCTCCTTCTAGCGGGAGGCAGGGGGAGACCCAGTACTTC
. . TRBJ2-7 TRBV29-1 CSVPQGTEQYF TGCAGCGTCCCCCAGGGGACCGAGCAGTACTTC
. . TRBJ2-7 TRBV5-6 CASSSKGEGGAYHEQYF TGTGCCAGCAGCTCGAAGGGGGAGGGTGGAGCGTACCACGAGCAGTACTTC
. . TRBJ1-4 TRBV29-1 CSVHDGHNEKLFF TGCAGCGTTCACGACGGACATAATGAAAAACTGTTTTTT
. TRBD1 TRBJ1-3 TRBV4-3 CASSRPDRGNTIYF TGCGCCAGCAGCCGGCCGGACAGGGGAAACACCATATATTTT
. . TRBJ2-7 TRBV27 CASGVAGHAYEQYF TGTGCCAGTGGGGTGGCAGGGCATGCCTACGAGCAGTACTTC
. TRBD1 TRBJ2-7 TRBV5-6 CASSFGTGSEQYF TGTGCCAGCAGCTTCGGGACAGGGTCCGAGCAGTACTTC
. TRBD2 TRBJ2-7 TRBV18 CASSPEIAGGYEQYF TGTGCCAGCTCACCCGAGATAGCGGGGGGCTACGAGCAGTACTTC
. TRBD2 TRBJ2-7 TRBV9 CASSDRPGLAASYEQYF TGTGCCAGCAGCGATCGCCCGGGACTAGCGGCATCCTACGAGCAGTACTTC
once TRBD2 TRBJ2-5 TRBV11-3 CASTPGSGLAVQETQYF TGTGCCAGCACCCCCGGCTCGGGACTAGCGGTACAAGAGACCCAGTACTTC
. TRBD1 TRBJ1-3 TRBV5-4 CASSFSTGAGNTIYF TGTGCCAGCAGCTTCTCGACAGGGGCTGGAAACACCATATATTTT
. . TRBJ2-7 TRBV20-1 CSAAGLGEQYF TGCAGTGCTGCGGGGTTGGGAGAGCAGTACTTC
. . TRBJ2-3 TRBV4-3 CASSQDRLLAASTDTQYF TGCGCCAGCAGCCAAGACCGCCTCCTGGCGGCTAGCACAGATACGCAGTATTTT
. TRBD2 TRBJ2-7 TRBV5-4 CASSYRTSALPYEQYF TGTGCCAGCAGCTACAGGACTAGCGCCCTTCCCTACGAGCAGTACTTC
few TRBD2 TRBJ2-3 TRBV9 CASSVSGGTTDTQYF TGTGCCAGCAGCGTCAGCGGGGGGACCACAGATACGCAGTATTTT
. . TRBJ2-4 TRBV14 CASSQDSDGSVGGDIQYF TGTGCCAGCAGCCAAGATTCGGACGGGAGTGTGGGGGGAGACATTCAGTACTTC
. TRBD1 TRBJ1-1 TRBV9 CASSVARDRGVFQRRSHGAFF TGTGCCAGCAGCGTAGCTAGGGACAGGGGGGTTTTTCAACGCCGCTCCCACGGAGCTTTCTTT
. TRBD1 TRBJ2-7 TRBV28 CASRQGTGDWIGHEQYF TGTGCCAGCAGGCAAGGGACAGGGGATTGGATTGGGCACGAGCAGTACTTC
. TRBD1 TRBJ1-5 TRBV27 CASSSGGRQGGSNQPQHF TGTGCCAGCAGTTCTGGGGGGCGACAGGGGGGGAGCAATCAGCCCCAGCATTTT
. TRBD2 TRBJ2-2 TRBV30 CAWSSGGANTGELFF TGTGCCTGGAGTTCGGGGGGAGCGAACACCGGGGAGCTGTTTTTT
. . TRBJ2-1 TRBV5-4 CASSSTGTGIYNEQFF TGTGCCAGCAGCTCTACAGGGACGGGAATATACAATGAGCAGTTCTTC
few . TRBJ1-2 TRBV2 CASTEGDGYTF TGTGCCAGCACCGAGGGTGATGGCTACACCTTC
. . TRBJ2-1 TRBV5-1 CASSFGGLSSYNEQFF TGCGCCAGCAGCTTTGGCGGGCTGAGCTCCTACAATGAGCAGTTCTTC
. . TRBJ2-1 TRBV7-3 CASSFRDSDRRKQFF TGTGCCAGCAGCTTTCGAGACAGTGATCGTCGTAAGCAGTTCTTC
. . TRBJ1-1 TRBV6-5 CASSTPSVGNTEAFF TGTGCCAGCAGTACCCCTAGCGTAGGGAACACTGAAGCTTTCTTT
. TRBD1 TRBJ2-1 TRBV5-6 CASSPGQGNYNEQFF TGTGCCAGCAGCCCTGGACAGGGGAACTACAATGAGCAGTTCTTC
. . TRBJ1-5 TRBV27 CASSLASPGGNQPQHF TGTGCCAGCAGTTTAGCCAGCCCCGGGGGCAATCAGCCCCAGCATTTT
. . TRBJ2-5 TRBV19 CASRDRRQETQYF TGTGCCAGTAGAGACAGGAGGCAAGAGACCCAGTACTTC
. . TRBJ1-2 TRBV12-2 CASRFLQGKLGYTF TGTGCAAGTCGCTTCTTACAGGGGAAGCTGGGCTACACCTTC
once TRBD2 TRBJ2-1 TRBV27 CASSLQRRTSGRLTYNEQFF TGTGCCAGCAGTTTACAGCGTCGGACTAGCGGGAGATTAACCTACAATGAGCAGTTCTTC
few . TRBJ1-4 TRBV4-1 CASSQDRTDATNEKLFF TGCGCCAGCAGCCAAGACCGGACAGACGCAACTAATGAAAAACTGTTTTTT
. TRBD2 TRBJ2-7 TRBV5-5 CASSLSARFGEGYEQYF TGTGCCAGCAGCCTGTCCGCGAGGTTTGGGGAGGGCTACGAGCAGTACTTC
. . TRBJ1-5 TRBV5-1 CASSLDHTNQPQHF TGCGCCAGCAGCTTGGACCACACCAATCAGCCCCAGCATTTT
once TRBD1 TRBJ2-7 TRBV5-6 CASSAGWTGHYEQYF TGTGCCAGCAGCGCGGGGTGGACAGGGCACTACGAGCAGTACTTC
. TRBD2 TRBJ2-3 TRBV13 CASKSSGTPTDTQYF TGTGCCAGCAAATCTAGCGGGACTCCCACAGATACGCAGTATTTT
. TRBD1 TRBJ2-4 TRBV23-1 CASSHRDRGYTLAKNIQYF TGCGCCAGCAGTCATCGAGACAGGGGCTACACCTTGGCCAAAAACATTCAGTACTTC
. TRBD2 TRBJ2-1 TRBV10-1 CASSRGRVYNEQFF TGCGCCAGCAGTCGCGGGAGGGTTTACAATGAGCAGTTCTTC
. TRBD1 TRBJ1-2 TRBV6-1 CASSPGGGYTF TGTGCCAGCAGCCCAGGGGGTGGCTACACCTTC
. . TRBJ2-1 TRBV7-2 CASSLHAHEQFF TGTGCCAGCAGCTTACACGCGCATGAGCAGTTCTTC
. . TRBJ1-4 TRBV4-2 CASSQDRHINEKLFF TGTGCCAGCAGCCAAGACCGACATATTAATGAAAAACTGTTTTTT
once TRBD2 TRBJ2-2 TRBV28 CASTMGGLTGELFF TGTGCCAGCACCATGGGAGGGTTGACCGGGGAGCTGTTTTTT
. . TRBJ2-3 TRBV30 CAWSGGSPADTQYF TGTGCCTGGAGTGGAGGAAGTCCCGCAGATACGCAGTATTTT
few . TRBJ1-5 TRBV28 CASSLFMGASNQPQHF TGTGCCAGCAGTTTATTTATGGGGGCATCAAATCAGCCCCAGCATTTT